Presented here are 10 T cell receptor beta chains from one specimen sequenced in a study of blood T cell repertoires in COVID-19. Some clones are missing from TCRdb's copy, which holds only in-frame ones; the method was immunoSEQ multiplex PCR. The sample lists 70,000 to 100,000 clones, 70% to 90% seen once, with 1.2% in the top ten. Sequenced material: peripheral blood. All receptors derive from a man of 80 years or more with active or convalescent COVID-19.

This chain uses TRBV18 with TRBJ1-4; D call uncertain. The ends were cut back, 4 bases at V and 7 bases at J, with 7 bases in the middle. The CDR3 runs to 12 residues. The germline V gene encodes CDR1 KGHSH and CDR2 LQKENI. CDR3 protein: CASSRASEKLFF. CDR3 DNA: TGTGCCAGCTCACGGGCATCTGAAAAACTGTTTTTT.

The V and J genes are TRBV27 and TRBJ2-1, with 9 bases identical to TRBD2. The CDR3 extends over 17 amino acids. V was clipped by 7 bases and J by 9 bases; unmatched bases: 19. Germline V gene lookup returns CDR1 MNHEY and CDR2 SMNVEV (reference sequence). CDR3 nucleotide sequence: TGTGCCAGCACCACCTTCGGCGGGAGGGGGGGCAGGGGTGAGCAGTTCTTC. Protein sequence: CASTTFGGRGGRGEQFF.

The genes are TRBV30 and TRBJ1-2; 7 bases fit TRBD1. V lost 4 bases and J lost 4; bases outside the gene matches: 6. CDR1 and CDR2 from the germline V gene are GTSNPN and SVGIG (reference sequence). This CDR3 has 13 amino acids. The CDR3 bases are TGTGCCTGGACCCGACAGGGTTCCTATGGCTACACCTTC. Its protein is CAWTRQGSYGYTF.

The chain employs TRBV2 and TRBJ2-1; 9 nucleotides align to TRBD2. Germline V CDR1 and CDR2: SNHLY, FYNNEI. The trim removed 1 base at V and 1 base at J, leaving 2 bases unmatched. The CDR3 runs to 16 residues. CDR3 amino acids: CASSEEGLASYNEQFF. The CDR3 region has the DNA TGTGCCAGCAGTGAAGAGGGACTAGCATCCTACAATGAGCAGTTCTTC.

The chain links TRBV4-2 to TRBJ1-2, with unresolved D. The CDR3 length is 12 residues. Germline CDR1 and CDR2: LGHNA and YNFKEQ. Trimming took off 1 base at V and 6 bases at J, with 6 bases between the two ends. The CDR3 region is CASSQVGDGYTF. The CDR3 nucleotides are TGTGCCAGCAGCCAAGTCGGGGATGGCTACACCTTC.

The chain uses TRBV19 and TRBJ2-3; the match to TRBD2 covers 11 bases. This CDR3 has 15 residues. V shed 8 bases and J 6 bases; nucleotides not matched to a gene: 10. Germline CDR1 LNHDA, CDR2 SQIVND (reference sequence). The CDR3, as DNA: TGTGCCAGTGGGGGACTAGCGGTACAAGCGGATACGCAGTATTTT. Protein sequence: CASGGLAVQADTQYF.

J is TRBJ2-1 and V is TRBV19; 10 bases fit TRBD1. There are 15 residues in the CDR3. J was trimmed by 5 bases and V by 6 bases; bases with no gene match: 7. Per the germline V gene, CDR1 is LNHDA and CDR2 is SQIVND (reference sequence). The CDR3 reads CASSWGTGENNEQFF. In DNA, the CDR3 is TGTGCCAGTAGCTGGGGGACAGGGGAGAACAATGAGCAGTTCTTC.

This chain connects TRBV18 to TRBJ2-3, with 10 positions matching TRBD2. Germline V gene sequence: CDR1 KGHSH, CDR2 LQKENI. The CDR3 runs 19 residues. After removal of 3 bases from V and 1 base from J, the junction contained 13 bases not matched to a gene. The CDR3 loop reads CASSPAIFLAGEGTDTQYF. The CDR3 nucleotides read TGTGCCAGCTCACCCGCTATTTTTCTAGCGGGAGAGGGCACAGATACGCAGTATTTT.

V and J are TRBV5-1 and TRBJ1-5; D not certain. Trimming took 4 bases from V and 7 from J, leaving 12 bases between them. The CDR3 sequence is 13 residues long. Germline V CDR1 and CDR2: SGHRS, YFSETQ. CDR3 protein: CASSATAGQPQHF. The CDR3 bases are TGCGCCAGCAGCGCCACGGCGGGGCAGCCCCAGCATTTT.

The V gene is TRBV19, the J gene TRBJ1-2; weak D call: TRBD1 (6 bases). Germline CDR1 LNHDA, CDR2 SQIVND (reference sequence). V shed 7 bases and J shed 6 bases, with 12 bases lying between them. The length of the CDR3 is 12 residues. The CDR3 DNA follows: TGTGCCAGTATCAGCAGGGGCGATGGCTACACCTTC. Protein: CASISRGDGYTF.